These 5 T cell receptor beta chains were all obtained from the same sample, sequenced in a study of immune reconstitution after stem cell transplant in scleroderma. TCRdb fed the RT-PCR reads into MiXCR, producing one record per CDR3 protein. The sample carries 5,000 or so distinct CDR3 sequences, 8.5% recorded once. Sample acquisition took place before or after autologous hematopoietic stem cell transplantation (not recorded which). These receptors came from a male donor with systemic sclerosis.

This clonotype was detected a few times. This sequence joins TRBV18 and TRBJ2-7; 7 nucleotides agree with TRBD1. J gave up 0 bases and V 2 bases, and 13 bases lay outside the gene matches. CDR3 size: 18 residues. The germline V gene encodes CDR1 KGHSH and CDR2 LQKENI. CDR3 nucleotide sequence: TGTGCCAGCTCACCATTCCCCACAGGGGCAGCCTTCTCCTACGAGCAGTACTTC. Its protein is CASSPFPTGAAFSYEQYF.

This clonotype was detected only a few times. The CDR3 DNA is TGTGCCAGCGCTGGGGGAGGGGAATCCTACGAGCAGTACTTC. This translates into CASAGGGESYEQYF. The chain couples TRBV11-2 to TRBJ2-7; the match to TRBD2 covers 7 bases. The V gene end was trimmed by 8 bases and the J gene end by 1 base; junction bases not matched to a gene: 8. Germline V gives CDR1 SGHAT, CDR2 FQNNGV. The CDR3 contains 14 residues.

By sample fraction, this clonotype is medium-sized. This sequence joins TRBV6-4 and TRBJ2-2; D is perhaps TRBD1 (6 bases). Between the trimmed V and J ends, which lost 6 bases and 3 bases, there was a span of 11 bases. Germline V gene lookup returns CDR1 MRHNA and CDR2 SNTAGT. The CDR3 has 14 residues. CDR3 bases: TGTGCCAGCAGCCAGGGGCCCGACACCGGGGAGCTGTTTTTT. It codes for CASSQGPDTGELFF.

By sample share, this clonotype is medium-sized (0.01 to 0.1%). The chain uses TRBV6-5 and TRBJ1-3; no clear D gene. V lost 6 bases and J 1 base, leaving 7 bases between the germline ends. Per germline, CDR1 MNHEY and CDR2 SVGAGI. The CDR3 has 13 amino acids. The CDR3 bases are TGTGCCAGCAGCGCCCGGTCTGGAAACACCATATATTTT. Translation gives CASSARSGNTIYF.

The rearrangement uses TRBV20-1 and TRBJ1-1; TRBD1 is a possible D gene (6 bases). The germline CDR1 and CDR2 sequences are DFQATT and SNEGSKA (reference sequence). V was cut by 0 bases and J by 0 bases, with 20 bases left in between. The CDR3 totals 18 residues. This CDR3 is CSARESGRGAQLNTEAFF. CDR3 in DNA: TGCAGTGCTAGAGAGAGCGGCAGGGGCGCTCAGTTGAACACTGAAGCTTTCTTT.